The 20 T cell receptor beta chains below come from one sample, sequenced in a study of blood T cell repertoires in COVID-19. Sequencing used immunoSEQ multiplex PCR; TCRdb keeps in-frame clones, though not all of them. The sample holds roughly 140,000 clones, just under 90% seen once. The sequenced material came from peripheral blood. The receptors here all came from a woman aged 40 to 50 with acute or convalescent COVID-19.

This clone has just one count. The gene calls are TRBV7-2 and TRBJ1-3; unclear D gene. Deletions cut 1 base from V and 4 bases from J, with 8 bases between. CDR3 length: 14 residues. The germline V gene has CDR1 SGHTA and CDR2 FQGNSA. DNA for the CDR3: TGTGCCAGCAGCTTAGTCGGGTCCGGAAACACCATATATTTT. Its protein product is CASSLVGSGNTIYF.

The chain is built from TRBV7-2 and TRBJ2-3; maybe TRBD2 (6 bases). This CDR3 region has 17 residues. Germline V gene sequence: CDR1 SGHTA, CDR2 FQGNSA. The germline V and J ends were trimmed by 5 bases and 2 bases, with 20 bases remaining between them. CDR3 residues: CASSLRSGRGYTDTQYF. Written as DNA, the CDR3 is TGTGCCAGCAGCCTTAGGTCGGGGCGGGGTTACACAGATACGCAGTATTTT.

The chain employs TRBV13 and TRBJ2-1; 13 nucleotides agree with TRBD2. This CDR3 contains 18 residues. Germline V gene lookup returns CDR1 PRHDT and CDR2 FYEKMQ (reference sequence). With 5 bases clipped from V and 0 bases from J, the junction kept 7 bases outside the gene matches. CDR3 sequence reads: CASSLGTSGENSYNEQFF. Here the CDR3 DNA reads TGTGCCAGCAGCCTCGGGACTAGCGGGGAAAACTCCTACAATGAGCAGTTCTTC.

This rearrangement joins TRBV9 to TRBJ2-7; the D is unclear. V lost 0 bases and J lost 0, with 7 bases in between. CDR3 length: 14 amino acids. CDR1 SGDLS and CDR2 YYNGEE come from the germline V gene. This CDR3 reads CASSVEASSYEQYF. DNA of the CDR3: TGTGCCAGCAGCGTAGAGGCTAGCTCCTACGAGCAGTACTTC.

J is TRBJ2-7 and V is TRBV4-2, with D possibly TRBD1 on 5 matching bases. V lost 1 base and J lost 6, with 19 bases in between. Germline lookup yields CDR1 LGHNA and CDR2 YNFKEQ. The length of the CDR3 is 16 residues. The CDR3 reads CASSQGTARDLGEQYF. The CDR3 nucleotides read TGTGCCAGCAGCCAAGGGACCGCCAGGGATCTAGGCGAGCAGTACTTC.

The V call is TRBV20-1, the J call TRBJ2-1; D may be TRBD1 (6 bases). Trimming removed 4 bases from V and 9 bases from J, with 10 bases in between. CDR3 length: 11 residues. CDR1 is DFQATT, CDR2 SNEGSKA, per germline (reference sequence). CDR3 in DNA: TGCAGTGCTAAAACAGGGCCTGAGCAGTTCTTC. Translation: CSAKTGPEQFF.

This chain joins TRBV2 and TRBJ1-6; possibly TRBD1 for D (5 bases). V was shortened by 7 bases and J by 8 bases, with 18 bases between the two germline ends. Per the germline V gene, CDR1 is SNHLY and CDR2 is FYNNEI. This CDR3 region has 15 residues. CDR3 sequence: CASTEEQVPYSPLHF. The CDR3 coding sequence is TGTGCCAGCACCGAGGAACAGGTGCCCTATTCACCCCTCCACTTT.

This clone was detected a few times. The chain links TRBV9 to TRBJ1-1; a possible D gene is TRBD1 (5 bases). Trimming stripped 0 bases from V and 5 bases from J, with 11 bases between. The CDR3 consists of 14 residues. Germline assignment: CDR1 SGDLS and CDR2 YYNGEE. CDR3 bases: TGTGCCAGCAGCGTAGGTTACAGGTTTACTGAAGCTTTCTTT. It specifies CASSVGYRFTEAFF. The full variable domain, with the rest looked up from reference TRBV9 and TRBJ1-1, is DSGVTQTPKHLITATGQRVTLRCSPRSGDLSVYWYQQSLDQGLQFLIQYYNGEERAKGNILERFSAQQFPDLHSELNLSSLELGDSALYFCASSVGYRFTEAFFGQGTRLTVV.

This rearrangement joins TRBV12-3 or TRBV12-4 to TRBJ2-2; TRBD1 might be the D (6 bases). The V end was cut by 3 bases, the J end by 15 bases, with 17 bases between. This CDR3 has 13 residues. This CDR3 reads CASSLTRGLGLFF. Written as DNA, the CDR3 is TGTGCCAGCAGTTTGACCAGGGGCCTGGGGTTGTTTTTT.

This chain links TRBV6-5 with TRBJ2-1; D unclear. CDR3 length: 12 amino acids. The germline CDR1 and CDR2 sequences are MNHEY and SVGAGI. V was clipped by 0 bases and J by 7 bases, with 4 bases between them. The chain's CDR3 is CASSYSANEQFF. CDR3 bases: TGTGCCAGCAGTTACTCGGCTAATGAGCAGTTCTTC.

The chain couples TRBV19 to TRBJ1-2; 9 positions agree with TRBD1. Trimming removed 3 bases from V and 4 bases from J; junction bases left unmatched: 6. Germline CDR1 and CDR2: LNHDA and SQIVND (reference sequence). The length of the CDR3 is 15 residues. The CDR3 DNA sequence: TGTGCCAGTAGTATCCAGGACAGGGGCCCCTATGGCTACACCTTC. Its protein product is CASSIQDRGPYGYTF.

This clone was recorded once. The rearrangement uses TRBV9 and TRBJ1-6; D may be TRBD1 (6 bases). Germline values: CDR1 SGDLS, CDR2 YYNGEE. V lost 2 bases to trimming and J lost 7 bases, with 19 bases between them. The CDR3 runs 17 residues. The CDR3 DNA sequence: TGTGCCAGCAGCGTTATGAAAAGGATGGGGGCCAATTCACCCCTCCACTTT. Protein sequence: CASSVMKRMGANSPLHF.

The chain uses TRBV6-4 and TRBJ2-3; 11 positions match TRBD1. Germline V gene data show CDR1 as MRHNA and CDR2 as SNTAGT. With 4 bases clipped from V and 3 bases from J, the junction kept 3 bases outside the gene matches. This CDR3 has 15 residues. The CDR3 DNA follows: TGTGCCAGCAGTGGAGGACAGGGGGCTACAGATACGCAGTATTTT. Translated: CASSGGQGATDTQYF.

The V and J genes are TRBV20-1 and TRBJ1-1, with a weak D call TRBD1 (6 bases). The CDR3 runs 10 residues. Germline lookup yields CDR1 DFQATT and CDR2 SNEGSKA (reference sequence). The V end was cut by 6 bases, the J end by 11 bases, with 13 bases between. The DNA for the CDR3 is TGCAGTGCCAGGACAGATCGGGCTTTCTTT. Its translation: CSARTDRAFF.

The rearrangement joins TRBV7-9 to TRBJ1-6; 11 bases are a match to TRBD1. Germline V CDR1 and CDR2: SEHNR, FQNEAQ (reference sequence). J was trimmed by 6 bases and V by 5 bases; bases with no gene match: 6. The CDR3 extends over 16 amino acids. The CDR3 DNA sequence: TGTGCCAGCAGCCTGGAAGGGACAGGGGGTAATTCACCCCTCCACTTT. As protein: CASSLEGTGGNSPLHF.

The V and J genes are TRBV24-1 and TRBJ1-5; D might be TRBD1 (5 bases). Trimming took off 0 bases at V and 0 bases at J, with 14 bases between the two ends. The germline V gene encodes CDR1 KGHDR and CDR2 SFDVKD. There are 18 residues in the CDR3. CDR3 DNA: TGTGCCACCAGTGATTTGACAGGCAGGAAGGGTAGCAATCAGCCCCAGCATTTT. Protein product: CATSDLTGRKGSNQPQHF.

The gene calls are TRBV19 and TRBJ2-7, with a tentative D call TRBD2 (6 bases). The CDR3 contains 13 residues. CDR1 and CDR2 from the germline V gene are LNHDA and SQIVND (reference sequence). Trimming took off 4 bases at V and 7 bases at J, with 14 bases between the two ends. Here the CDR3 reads CASSNPGAWEQYF. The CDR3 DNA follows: TGTGCCAGTAGTAACCCGGGAGCCTGGGAGCAGTACTTC.

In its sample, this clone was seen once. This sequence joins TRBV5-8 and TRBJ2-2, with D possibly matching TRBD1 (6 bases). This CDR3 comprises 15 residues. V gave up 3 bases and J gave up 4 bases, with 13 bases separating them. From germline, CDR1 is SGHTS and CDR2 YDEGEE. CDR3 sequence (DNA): TGTGCCAGCAGCTCATACGGGACACCCACCGGGGAGCTGTTTTTT. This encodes CASSSYGTPTGELFF.

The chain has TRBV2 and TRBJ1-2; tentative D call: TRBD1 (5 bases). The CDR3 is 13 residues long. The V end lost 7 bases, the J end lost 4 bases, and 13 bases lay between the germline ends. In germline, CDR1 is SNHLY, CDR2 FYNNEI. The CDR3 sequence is CASIWQGSYGYTF. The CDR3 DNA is TGTGCCAGCATCTGGCAGGGAAGCTATGGCTACACCTTC.

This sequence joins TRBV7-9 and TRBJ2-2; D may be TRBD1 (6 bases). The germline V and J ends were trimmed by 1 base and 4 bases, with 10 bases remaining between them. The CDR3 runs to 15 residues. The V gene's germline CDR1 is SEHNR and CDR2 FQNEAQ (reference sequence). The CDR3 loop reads CASSLEGGSTGELFF. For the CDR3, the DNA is TGTGCCAGCAGCTTAGAAGGGGGAAGCACCGGGGAGCTGTTTTTT.